These T cell receptor beta chains were read from a single sample in a study of regulatory dendritic cells for organ transplantation. Data came from immunoSEQ multiplex PCR; TCRdb stores just in-frame clones and leaves some out. This sample yields about 30,000 clones, of which roughly nine tenths are seen a single time; 0.055% to 0.075% belongs to the top ten. Sequencing was carried out using naive CD4+ T cells from blood. These receptors all come from a human donor in good health. Each CDR3 is given with its conserved first and last residue. The D gene is left open where the match is weak. Only part of the rows carry a size: once, few, many, or a class if the clone is expanded.

-	TRBJ2-1	TRBD1	TRBV7-9	TGTGCCAGCAGCTCCCCGGGACAGGGGTTCTACAATGAGCAGTTCTTC	CASSSPGQGFYNEQFF
-	TRBJ1-5	-	TRBV28	TGTGCCAGCCTAACAGGCAGGTCCTTTGTCAATCAGCCCCAGCATTTT	CASLTGRSFVNQPQHF
once	TRBJ2-5	-	TRBV4-1	TGCGCCAGCAGCCCTGATAACCGGGACTACCAAGAGACCCAGTACTTC	CASSPDNRDYQETQYF
-	TRBJ2-7	TRBD2	TRBV7-2	TGTGCCAGCAGCTCCAGCAGACTAGCGGGAGGGGATTCCTACGAGCAGTACTTC	CASSSSRLAGGDSYEQYF
-	TRBJ2-1	-	TRBV7-9	TGTGCCAGCGACGACTTAGGTTCCTACAATGAGCAGTTCTTC	CASDDLGSYNEQFF
once	TRBJ1-5	-	TRBV28	TGTGCCAGCAGCAAGGGGGTTATCCTCAATCAGCCCCAGCATTTT	CASSKGVILNQPQHF
-	TRBJ2-2	-	TRBV19	TGTGCCAGTAGCCCTCGATCGGGGAGTAACACCGGGGAGCTGTTTTTT	CASSPRSGSNTGELFF
-	TRBJ2-1	-	TRBV6-5	TGTGCCAGCAGTTTAAGGGGAAACAATGAGCAGTTCTTC	CASSLRGNNEQFF
-	TRBJ2-7	-	TRBV10-3	TGTGCCATATGGGACGGGCCTCAGTACGAGCAGTACTTC	CAIWDGPQYEQYF
-	TRBJ2-1	TRBD2	TRBV25-1	TGTGCCAGCAGTGAATATGGGACTAGCGGGGGTGAGCAGTTCTTC	CASSEYGTSGGEQFF
-	TRBJ1-5	-	TRBV6-1	TGTGCCAGCAGTGAAGCGCGAAAGGGGTACCAGCCCCAGCATTTT	CASSEARKGYQPQHF
-	TRBJ2-3	-	TRBV14	TGTGCCAGCAGTTGGGTTCGTACGCAGTATTTT	CASSWVRTQYF
-	TRBJ2-5	-	TRBV6-4	TGTGCCAGCAGTGCCACCCCCACCGGGACCCAGTACTTC	CASSATPTGTQYF
-	TRBJ1-1	-	TRBV7-9	TGTGCCAGCAGCTTAGCGTCCAGGGTAAAGGACACTGAAGCTTTCTTT	CASSLASRVKDTEAFF
-	TRBJ2-1	-	TRBV5-8	TGTGCCAGCAGCTTGGATTCGGGCTACAATGAGCAGTTCTTC	CASSLDSGYNEQFF
-	TRBJ1-2	TRBD1	TRBV19	TGTGCCAGTAGGCTCTGGACAGGGGGCAATGGCTACACCTTC	CASRLWTGGNGYTF
-	TRBJ2-1	-	TRBV5-1	TGCGCCAGCAGCAAGGGCTCCTACAATGAGCAGTTCTTC	CASSKGSYNEQFF
-	TRBJ1-2	-	TRBV7-8	TGTGCCAGCACCCTCACGACGGTAGGGAACTATGGCTACACCTTC	CASTLTTVGNYGYTF